This T cell receptor beta chain was found in a study of T-cell memory formation after mild COVID-19. Study-level background: For the most part, TCR clusters were specific to one donor. Study outcomes and limitations: Detection of some responders pre-infection suggested pre-existing cross-reactive memory T cells participated. The authors left the SARS-CoV-2 specificity of second-wave clones peaking on day 37 unconfirmed.

The germline CDR1 and CDR2 sequences are SGHTA and FQGTGA. The CDR3 runs to 16 residues. Trimming took off 1 base at V and 0 bases at J, with 9 bases between the two ends. 5'RACE primed at constant segments yielded TCR alpha and TCR beta cDNA libraries bearing sample barcodes and UMIs. TCRdb reprocessed the 5' RACE reads via MiXCR and lists one record per CDR3 protein. This repertoire shows roughly 130,000 distinct CDR3 sequences, about a sixth found once; its top ten account for approximately 5%. The sample holds a few counts of this clonotype. As yet, its antigen is unknown. This TCR was sampled from a man younger than 35 who had mild COVID-19 (a few samples of this study predate the infection). Cell type and time point are not known. Source material: PBMCs or a T cell subset sorted from them (not recorded which). The genes are TRBV7-3 and TRBJ2-2; no clear D gene. CDR3 DNA sequence: TGTGCCAGCAGCTTAAAGGCCCTGGCGAACACCGGGGAGCTGTTTTTT. It specifies CASSLKALANTGELFF. Full variable domain (rest looked up from reference TRBV7-3 and TRBJ2-2): GAGVSQTPSNKVTEKGKYVELRCDPISGHTALYWYRQSLGQGPEFLIYFQGTGAADDSGLPNDRFFAVRPEGSVSTLKIQRTERGDSAVYLCASSLKALANTGELFFGEGSRLTVL.